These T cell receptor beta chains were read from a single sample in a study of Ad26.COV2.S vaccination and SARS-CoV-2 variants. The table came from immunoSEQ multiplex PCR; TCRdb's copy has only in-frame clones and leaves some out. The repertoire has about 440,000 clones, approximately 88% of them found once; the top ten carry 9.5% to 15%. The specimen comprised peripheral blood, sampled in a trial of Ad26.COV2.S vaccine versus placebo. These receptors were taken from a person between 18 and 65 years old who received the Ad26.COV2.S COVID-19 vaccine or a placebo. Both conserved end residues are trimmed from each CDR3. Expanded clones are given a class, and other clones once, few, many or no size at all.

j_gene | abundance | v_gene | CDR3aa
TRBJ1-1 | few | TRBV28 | ASSLGHVNTEAF
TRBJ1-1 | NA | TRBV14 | ASSQGPIAISGGSTEAF
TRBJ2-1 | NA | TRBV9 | ASSAPSGRAPDEQF
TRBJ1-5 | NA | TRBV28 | ASSPTTGISHNQPQH
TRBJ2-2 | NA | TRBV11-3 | ARGRSVTGELF
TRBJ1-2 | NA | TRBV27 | ASSFRTGVTSQDGYT
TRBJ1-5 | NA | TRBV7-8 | ASSSLLQGISNQPQH
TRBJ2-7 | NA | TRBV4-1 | ASSQLDVTGRYEQY
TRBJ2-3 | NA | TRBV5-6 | ASSGDRGLYTPTDTQY
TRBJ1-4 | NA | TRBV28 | ASSRRDVRCF
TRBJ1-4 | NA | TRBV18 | ASSPLAGEKLF
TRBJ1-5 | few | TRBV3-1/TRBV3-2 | ASSLGGSNQPQH
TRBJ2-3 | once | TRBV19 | ASSSGTGKNTQY